This T cell receptor beta chain was identified in a study of blood T cell repertoires in COVID-19. Study overall: In each case, the material was cDNA or gDNA derived from T cells, B-cell-depleted T cells, or PBMCs.

Assay: immunoSEQ multiplex PCR; the TCRdb copy retains only in-frame clones and omits some. This table holds about 240,000 clones, roughly 90% found once. CDR3 length: 19 amino acids. Germline-derived CDR1 and CDR2 are WSHSY and SAAADI. Trimming took 0 bases from V and 10 from J; bases not matched to a gene: 19. The sequenced material came from peripheral blood. This TCR derives from a man in his 60s who had recovered from COVID-19. The chain has TRBV10-2 and TRBJ2-2, with TRBD2 matching 8 bases. CDR3 amino acids: CASSESIVPVGTSPEELFF. In DNA, the CDR3 is TGCGCCAGCAGTGAGTCTATCGTCCCAGTCGGGACTAGTCCCGAGGAGCTGTTTTTT.